This T cell receptor beta chain is from a study of beta chain features in type 1 diabetes. The isolated RNA, all of it, was reverse transcribed, so expressed TCRB transcripts were what got sequenced. Clones were sequenced by immunoSEQ multiplex PCR, and TCRdb holds only the in-frame ones, with some missing. The sample holds hundreds of thousands of clones; under 15% are singletons and the top ten take about 0.02%. This clone was seen only a few times. Its matching antigen is unknown. The same CDR3 is also encoded by other DNA sequences in this sample. Each sorted fraction was over 95% pure. Per germline, CDR1 SGHRS and CDR2 YFSETQ. The CDR3 is 11 amino acids. Trimming took 4 bases from V and 2 from J, leaving 2 bases between them. Notes on the study in general: For patients, the naive, central memory and Treg TCRB repertoires appeared more alike than for healthy donors. Because the template was cDNA, high-expressing cells might be over-represented. Across all four CD4+ subsets, people with type 1 diabetes showed modestly shorter TCRB CDR3s.

Input material: naive CD4+ T cells from blood. The chain uses TRBV5-1 and TRBJ2-3; D not certain. This TCR derives from a young man with type 1 diabetes. CDR3 loop: CASSLTDTQYF. The DNA of the CDR3 is TGCGCCAGCAGCCTCACAGATACGCAGTATTTT.